This T cell receptor (beta chain) came from a study of early T cells in non-severe SARS-CoV-2 infection. Turning to the study itself: Sequencing was performed on bulk RNA from unsorted whole blood, leaving chains unpaired.

This clonotype was detected ten times or more. TCRdb itself ran the 5' RACE reads through MiXCR, one entry per CDR3 protein. The repertoire holds around 78,000 distinct CDR3 sequences, with about an eighth as singletons. The sample consisted of whole blood. The receptor was isolated from an adult who was a healthcare worker with PCR-confirmed SARS-CoV-2 infection or an uninfected control (not recorded which).

CDR3 sequence (DNA): TGTGCCAGCAGCGGATTAGCGGGGGGCCCGTCGGGTGAGCAGTTCTTC. This sequence encodes CASSGLAGGPSGEQFF. The chain joins TRBV7-8 to TRBJ2-1; 10 nucleotides match TRBD2. The CDR3 spans 16 residues. V lost 5 bases and J lost 9; bases outside the gene matches: 13. Germline loops: CDR1 SGHVS, CDR2 FQNEAQ.